Listed here is a single TCR beta chain. Antigen specificity is unknown. Assay: immunoSEQ multiplex PCR; the TCRdb copy retains only in-frame clones and omits some. The sample holds just over 95,000 clones, 70% to 85% seen once. This sample is part of a study of radiation and T cells in renal cell carcinoma. V gave up 2 bases and J gave up 2 bases; unmatched junction bases: 7. The CDR3 contains 17 residues. Germline CDR1 is MDHEN and CDR2 is SYDVKM. Findings of the study overall: In blood, top tumor clones expanded by 2 weeks, shrinking by 4. No pretreatment tumor biopsies were available for baseline clonotypes.

Time point noted: blood 4 weeks post-SBRT, at nephrectomy. Treatment denoted: 15 Gy SBRT to primary tumor, nephrectomy 4 weeks later. Nephrectomy followed 15 Gy stereotactic body radiation by 4 weeks. The tumor was a clear cell renal cell carcinoma. This clonotype was obtained from a man aged 55-75 years with renal cell carcinoma. V is TRBV28 and J is TRBJ1-5; 9 nucleotides line up with TRBD1. The source material was blood, sampled from a patient whose treatment included radiotherapy and nephrectomy. The CDR3 is CASSLEVGTGRNQPQHF. CDR3 coding DNA: TGTGCCAGCAGTTTAGAGGTTGGGACAGGGCGCAATCAGCCCCAGCATTTT. The whole variable domain, remainder taken from reference TRBV28 and TRBJ1-5, is DVKVTQSSRYLVKRTGEKVFLECVQDMDHENMFWYRQDPGLGLRLIYFSYDVKMKEKGDIPEGYSVSREKKERFSLILESASTNQTSMYLCASSLEVGTGRNQPQHFGDGTRLSIL.